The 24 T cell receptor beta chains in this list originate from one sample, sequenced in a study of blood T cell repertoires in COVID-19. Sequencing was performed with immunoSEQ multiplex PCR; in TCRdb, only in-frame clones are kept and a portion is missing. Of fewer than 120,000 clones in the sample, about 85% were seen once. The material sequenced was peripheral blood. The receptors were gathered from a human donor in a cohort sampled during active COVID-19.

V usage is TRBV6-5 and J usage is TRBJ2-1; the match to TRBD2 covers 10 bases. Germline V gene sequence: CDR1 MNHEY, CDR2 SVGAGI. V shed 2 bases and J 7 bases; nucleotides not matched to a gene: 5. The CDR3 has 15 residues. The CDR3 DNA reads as TGTGCCAGCAGTTACAGCGGGGGGGCCGGTAATGAGCAGTTCTTC. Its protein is CASSYSGGAGNEQFF.

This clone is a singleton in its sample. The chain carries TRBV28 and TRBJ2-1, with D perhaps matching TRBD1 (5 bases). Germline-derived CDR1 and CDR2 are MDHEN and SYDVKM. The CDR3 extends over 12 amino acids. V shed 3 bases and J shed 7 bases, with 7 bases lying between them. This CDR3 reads CASSFRENEQFF. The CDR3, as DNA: TGTGCCAGCAGTTTCAGGGAAAATGAGCAGTTCTTC.

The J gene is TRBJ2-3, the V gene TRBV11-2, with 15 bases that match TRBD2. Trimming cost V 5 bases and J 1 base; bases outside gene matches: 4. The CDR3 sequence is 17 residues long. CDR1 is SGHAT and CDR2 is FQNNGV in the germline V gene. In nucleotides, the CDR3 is TGTGCCAGCAGCGGACTAGCGGGAGGGGGGGGCACAGATACGCAGTATTTT. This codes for CASSGLAGGGGTDTQYF.

The CDR3 reads CASSRDSYTIYF. In DNA form, the CDR3 reads TGCGCCAGCAGCCGGGACAGCTACACCATATATTTT. The V gene is TRBV10-1, the J gene TRBJ1-3; 7 nucleotides agree with TRBD1. This CDR3 has 12 amino acids. V lost 6 bases and J lost 8; bases outside the gene matches: 4. Germline loops: CDR1 WNHNN, CDR2 SYGVQD (reference sequence).

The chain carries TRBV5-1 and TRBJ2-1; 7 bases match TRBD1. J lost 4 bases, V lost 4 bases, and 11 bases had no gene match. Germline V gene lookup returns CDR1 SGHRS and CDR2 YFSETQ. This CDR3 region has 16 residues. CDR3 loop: CASSIGTATQYNEQFF. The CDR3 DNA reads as TGCGCCAGCAGCATCGGGACAGCCACCCAGTACAATGAGCAGTTCTTC.

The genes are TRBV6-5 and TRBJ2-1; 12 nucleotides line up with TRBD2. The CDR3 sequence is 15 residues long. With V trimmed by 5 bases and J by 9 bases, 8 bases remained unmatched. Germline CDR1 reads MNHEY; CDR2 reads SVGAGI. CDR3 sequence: CASSTGLAGVSEQFF. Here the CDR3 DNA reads TGTGCCAGCAGTACGGGACTAGCGGGTGTTAGTGAGCAGTTCTTC.

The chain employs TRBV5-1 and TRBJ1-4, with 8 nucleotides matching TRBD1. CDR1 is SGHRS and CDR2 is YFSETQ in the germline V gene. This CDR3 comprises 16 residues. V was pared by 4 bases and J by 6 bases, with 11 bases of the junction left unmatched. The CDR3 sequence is CASSTGYGTGDEKLFF. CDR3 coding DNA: TGCGCCAGCAGCACAGGTTACGGGACAGGAGATGAAAAACTGTTTTTT.

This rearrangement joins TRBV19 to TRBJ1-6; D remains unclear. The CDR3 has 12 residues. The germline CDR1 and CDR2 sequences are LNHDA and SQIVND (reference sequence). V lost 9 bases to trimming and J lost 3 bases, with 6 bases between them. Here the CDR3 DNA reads TGTGCCAGCAGGTTCTATAATTCACCCCTCCACTTT. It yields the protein CASRFYNSPLHF.

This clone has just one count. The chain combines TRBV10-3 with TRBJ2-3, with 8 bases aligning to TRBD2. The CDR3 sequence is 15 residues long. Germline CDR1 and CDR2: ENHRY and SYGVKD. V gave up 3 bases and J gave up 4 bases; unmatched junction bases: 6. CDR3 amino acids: CAISDTGGPSDTQYF. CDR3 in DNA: TGTGCCATCAGTGATACGGGGGGGCCCTCAGATACGCAGTATTTT.

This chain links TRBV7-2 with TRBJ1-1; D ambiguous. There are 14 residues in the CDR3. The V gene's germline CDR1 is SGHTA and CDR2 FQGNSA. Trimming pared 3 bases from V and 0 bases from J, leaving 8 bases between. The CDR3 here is CASSLLSLNTEAFF. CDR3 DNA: TGTGCCAGCAGCTTGTTATCTTTGAACACTGAAGCTTTCTTT.

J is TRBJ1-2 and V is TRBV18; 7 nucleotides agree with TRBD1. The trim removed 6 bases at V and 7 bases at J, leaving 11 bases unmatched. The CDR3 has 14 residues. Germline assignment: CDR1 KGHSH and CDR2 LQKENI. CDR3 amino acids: CASSPGQAAFGYTF. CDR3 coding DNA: TGTGCCAGCTCGCCAGGACAGGCGGCCTTTGGCTACACCTTC.

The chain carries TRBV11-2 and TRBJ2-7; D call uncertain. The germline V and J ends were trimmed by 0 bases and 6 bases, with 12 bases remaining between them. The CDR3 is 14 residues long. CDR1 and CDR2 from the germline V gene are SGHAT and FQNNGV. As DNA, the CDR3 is TGTGCCAGCAGCTTAGAGTCGGGTCCGAGCGAGCAGTACTTC. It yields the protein CASSLESGPSEQYF.

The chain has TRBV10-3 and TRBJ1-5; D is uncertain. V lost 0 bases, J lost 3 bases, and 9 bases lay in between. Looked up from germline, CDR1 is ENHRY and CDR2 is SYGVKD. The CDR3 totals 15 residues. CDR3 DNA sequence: TGTGCCATCAGTGAGTCCTACGGAGCCAATCAGCCCCAGCATTTT. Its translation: CAISESYGANQPQHF.

This chain's CDR3 is CASSGGTDYGYTF. The DNA of the CDR3 is TGTGCCAGTAGTGGAGGGACGGACTATGGCTACACCTTC. The rearrangement links TRBV19 to TRBJ1-2, with a tentative D call TRBD1 (5 bases). Germline V lookup: CDR1 LNHDA, CDR2 SQIVND (reference sequence). The CDR3 is 13 amino acids. The germline V and J ends were trimmed by 5 bases and 3 bases, with 10 bases remaining between them.

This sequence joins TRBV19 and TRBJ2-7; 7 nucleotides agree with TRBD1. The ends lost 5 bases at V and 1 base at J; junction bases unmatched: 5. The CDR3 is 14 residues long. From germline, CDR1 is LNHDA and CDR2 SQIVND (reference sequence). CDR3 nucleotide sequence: TGTGCCAGTAGTCCTCGACAGGGATCCTACGAGCAGTACTTC. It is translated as CASSPRQGSYEQYF.

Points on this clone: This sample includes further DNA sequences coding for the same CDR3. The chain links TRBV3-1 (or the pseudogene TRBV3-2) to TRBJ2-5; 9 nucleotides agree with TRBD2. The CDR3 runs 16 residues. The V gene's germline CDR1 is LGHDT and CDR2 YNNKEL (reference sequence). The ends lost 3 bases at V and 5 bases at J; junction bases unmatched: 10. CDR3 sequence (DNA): TGTGCCAGCAGCCAGGTTGGCGGGGGGGCTAGGGAGACCCAGTACTTC. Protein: CASSQVGGGARETQYF.

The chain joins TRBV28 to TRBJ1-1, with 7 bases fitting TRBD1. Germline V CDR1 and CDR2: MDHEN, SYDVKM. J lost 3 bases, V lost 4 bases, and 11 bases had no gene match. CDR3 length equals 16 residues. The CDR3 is CASSSTRQGRDTEAFF. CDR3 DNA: TGTGCCAGCAGTTCAACTAGACAGGGCAGGGACACTGAAGCTTTCTTT.

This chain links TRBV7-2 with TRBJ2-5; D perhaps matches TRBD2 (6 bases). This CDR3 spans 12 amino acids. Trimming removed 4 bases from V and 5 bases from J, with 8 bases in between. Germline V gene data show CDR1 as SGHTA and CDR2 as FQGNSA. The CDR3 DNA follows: TGTGCCAGCAGCTCAGGGAGGGAGACCCAGTACTTC. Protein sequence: CASSSGRETQYF.

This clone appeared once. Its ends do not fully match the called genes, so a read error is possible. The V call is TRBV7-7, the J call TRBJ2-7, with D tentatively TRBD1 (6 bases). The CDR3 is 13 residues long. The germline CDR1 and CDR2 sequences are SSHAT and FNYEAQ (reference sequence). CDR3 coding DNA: TGTGCTAGCAGCCCGACAGGAGCCTACGAGCAGTACTTC. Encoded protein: CASSPTGAYEQYF.

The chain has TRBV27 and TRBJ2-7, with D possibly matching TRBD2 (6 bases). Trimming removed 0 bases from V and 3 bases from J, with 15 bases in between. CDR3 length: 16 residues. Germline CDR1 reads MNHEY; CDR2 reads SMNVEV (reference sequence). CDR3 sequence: CASSLSGGVVIYEQYF. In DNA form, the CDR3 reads TGTGCCAGCAGTTTATCGGGCGGGGTGGTAATCTACGAGCAGTACTTC.

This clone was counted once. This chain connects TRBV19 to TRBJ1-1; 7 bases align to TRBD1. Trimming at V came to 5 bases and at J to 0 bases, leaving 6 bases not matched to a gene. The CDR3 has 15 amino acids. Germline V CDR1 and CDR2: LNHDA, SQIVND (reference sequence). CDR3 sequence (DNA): TGTGCCAGTAGTTTAAACAGGGGCATGAACACTGAAGCTTTCTTT. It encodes CASSLNRGMNTEAFF.

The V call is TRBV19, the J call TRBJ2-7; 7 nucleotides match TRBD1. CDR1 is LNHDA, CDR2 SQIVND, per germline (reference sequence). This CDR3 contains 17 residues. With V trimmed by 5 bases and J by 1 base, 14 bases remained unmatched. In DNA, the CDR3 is TGTGCCAGTAGTTCCTTGACAGGGTTCAAAAATTCCTACGAGCAGTACTTC. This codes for CASSSLTGFKNSYEQYF.

In DNA form, the CDR3 reads TGTGCCAGTAAAAGGGGGGGCGAGCAGTACTTC. This sequence encodes CASKRGGEQYF. This sequence joins TRBV19 and TRBJ2-7; tentatively, D is TRBD2 (7 bases). CDR1 LNHDA and CDR2 SQIVND come from the germline V gene (reference sequence). Trimming cost V 7 bases and J 6 bases, with 10 bases left between them. The length of the CDR3 is 11 residues.

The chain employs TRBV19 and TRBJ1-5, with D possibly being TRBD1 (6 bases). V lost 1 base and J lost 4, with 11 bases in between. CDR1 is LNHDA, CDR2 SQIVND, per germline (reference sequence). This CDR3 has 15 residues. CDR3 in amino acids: CASSIGGTINQPQHF. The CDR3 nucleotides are TGTGCCAGTAGTATAGGAGGGACAATAAATCAGCCCCAGCATTTT. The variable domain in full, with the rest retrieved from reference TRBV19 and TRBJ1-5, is DGGITQSPKYLFRKEGQNVTLSCEQNLNHDAMYWYRQDPGQGLRLIYYSQIVNDFQKGDIAEGYSVSREKKESFPLTVTSAQKNPTAFYLCASSIGGTINQPQHFGDGTRLSIL.